This is a list of T cell receptor beta chains from one sample in a study of human T cells and chemical hapten exposure. TCRdb used MiXCR to reprocess the RACE reads, holding one entry per CDR3 protein. The table lists fewer than 200,000 distinct CDR3 sequences, approximately 31% of them singletons. The input for sequencing was whole blood, taken in connection with sensitization to the hapten diphenylcyclopropenone (DPC). The origin of the receptors is a young woman with alopecia areata. Some clones in this sample may be carry-over from other donors' samples. Both conserved end residues are part of each CDR3. Each record gives: clone size, J gene, V gene, D gene, CDR3 DNA, CDR3 protein. The D gene is left open where the match is weak. The size of a clone is reported for some rows only, either as once, few or many, or as a class for expanded clones.

clone size: -
J gene: TRBJ2-5
V gene: TRBV7-2
D gene: TRBD1
CDR3 DNA: TGTGCCAGCAGCTCAGCCGACAGGGGGCTACAAGAGACCCAGTACTTC
CDR3 protein: CASSSADRGLQETQYF

clone size: -
J gene: TRBJ2-1
V gene: TRBV10-3
D gene: -
CDR3 DNA: TGTGCCATCAGTGAGCGGCGGGACAGCTACAATGAGCAGTTCTTC
CDR3 protein: CAISERRDSYNEQFF

clone size: -
J gene: TRBJ2-1
V gene: TRBV29-1
D gene: TRBD2
CDR3 DNA: TGCAGCGTTGATACCTCCTCTAGCGGTGAGCAGTTCTTC
CDR3 protein: CSVDTSSSGEQFF

clone size: many
J gene: TRBJ1-4
V gene: TRBV7-9
D gene: -
CDR3 DNA: TGTGCCAGCAGCTTGGCAGGTTTCGGAAAACTGTTTTTT
CDR3 protein: CASSLAGFGKLFF

clone size: -
J gene: TRBJ2-7
V gene: TRBV6-2/TRBV6-3
D gene: TRBD1
CDR3 DNA: TGTGCCAGCGACAGGGGTCTTAACTACGAGCAGTACTTC
CDR3 protein: CASDRGLNYEQYF

clone size: -
J gene: TRBJ1-1
V gene: TRBV11-1
D gene: -
CDR3 DNA: TGTGCCAGCAGCTTAGCCGGTAGCCTGGACACTGAAGCTTTCTTT
CDR3 protein: CASSLAGSLDTEAFF

clone size: -
J gene: TRBJ2-2
V gene: TRBV2
D gene: TRBD1
CDR3 DNA: TGTGCCAGCAGTCCGGGACAGCCGAACACCGGGGAGCTGTTTTTT
CDR3 protein: CASSPGQPNTGELFF

clone size: once
J gene: TRBJ1-5
V gene: TRBV27
D gene: -
CDR3 DNA: TGTGCCAGCAGTCCGATTCACGACAGGTTTAGCAATCAGCCCCAGCATTTT
CDR3 protein: CASSPIHDRFSNQPQHF

clone size: few
J gene: TRBJ2-7
V gene: TRBV5-1
D gene: -
CDR3 DNA: TGCGCCAGCAGCTTGAGTCAGCCTTCCTACGAGCAGTACTTC
CDR3 protein: CASSLSQPSYEQYF

clone size: few
J gene: TRBJ2-7
V gene: TRBV6-2/TRBV6-3
D gene: -
CDR3 DNA: TGTGCCAGCAGTTACCCATCGGTCTTTCGAGGAAGTCACTCCTACGAGCAGTACTTC
CDR3 protein: CASSYPSVFRGSHSYEQYF

clone size: -
J gene: TRBJ2-3
V gene: TRBV10-3
D gene: -
CDR3 DNA: TGTGCCATCAGTGAGTCGTCTGGCACAGATACGCAGTATTTT
CDR3 protein: CAISESSGTDTQYF

clone size: few
J gene: TRBJ2-5
V gene: TRBV29-1
D gene: TRBD2
CDR3 DNA: TGCAGCGTTGCTTGGTTAGCGGGAGTGCGAGAGACCCAGTACTTC
CDR3 protein: CSVAWLAGVRETQYF

clone size: -
J gene: TRBJ1-1
V gene: TRBV20-1
D gene: -
CDR3 DNA: TGCAGTGCTAGACCGGCCAGGCTGAACACTGAAGCTTTCTTT
CDR3 protein: CSARPARLNTEAFF

clone size: few
J gene: TRBJ2-7
V gene: TRBV6-6
D gene: -
CDR3 DNA: TGTGCCAGCACCAACGGGCAGGAGATATACGAGCAGTACTTC
CDR3 protein: CASTNGQEIYEQYF

clone size: -
J gene: TRBJ2-7
V gene: TRBV5-1
D gene: TRBD1
CDR3 DNA: TGCGCCAGCCAGGGACAGAACTACGAGCAGTACTTC
CDR3 protein: CASQGQNYEQYF

clone size: -
J gene: TRBJ2-7
V gene: TRBV20-1
D gene: TRBD1
CDR3 DNA: TGCAGTGCTCCAGGGACAGGGACATCCTACGAGCAGTACTTC
CDR3 protein: CSAPGTGTSYEQYF

clone size: few
J gene: TRBJ2-7
V gene: TRBV11-3
D gene: -
CDR3 DNA: TGTGCCAGCAGCCCGACGTCTGGGGGCCGTGTTTACGAGCAGTACTTC
CDR3 protein: CASSPTSGGRVYEQYF

clone size: -
J gene: TRBJ2-7
V gene: TRBV5-1
D gene: TRBD1
CDR3 DNA: TGCGCCAGCAGGGGACAGGCATCCCAACCCGAGCAGTACTTC
CDR3 protein: CASRGQASQPEQYF

clone size: few
J gene: TRBJ2-3
V gene: TRBV7-9
D gene: -
CDR3 DNA: TGTGCCAGCAGGTACAGGGTCGAGACAGATACGCAGTATTTT
CDR3 protein: CASRYRVETDTQYF

clone size: -
J gene: TRBJ2-2
V gene: TRBV28
D gene: TRBD1
CDR3 DNA: TGTGCCAGCAGGACAGGGGGCCCTCACACCGGGGAGCTGTTTTTT
CDR3 protein: CASRTGGPHTGELFF

clone size: -
J gene: TRBJ2-5
V gene: TRBV29-1
D gene: TRBD1
CDR3 DNA: TGCAGCGTCGACAGGGGCGGAGAGACCCAGTACTTC
CDR3 protein: CSVDRGGETQYF

clone size: -
J gene: TRBJ2-7
V gene: TRBV20-1
D gene: -
CDR3 DNA: TGCAGTGCTAGCCCCGGGACAACCTACGAGCAGTACTTC
CDR3 protein: CSASPGTTYEQYF

clone size: -
J gene: TRBJ1-5
V gene: TRBV2
D gene: -
CDR3 DNA: TGTGCCAGCAGTGACAAGATGCACAATCAGCCCCAGCATTTT
CDR3 protein: CASSDKMHNQPQHF

clone size: -
J gene: TRBJ1-2
V gene: TRBV7-2
D gene: TRBD1
CDR3 DNA: TGTGCCAGCAGCCGAGGACAGGGGGCGCGGGGCTACACCTTC
CDR3 protein: CASSRGQGARGYTF

clone size: -
J gene: TRBJ2-2
V gene: TRBV5-1
D gene: -
CDR3 DNA: TGCGCCAGCAGCTTGGTTCAGGGAACTTCATCCGGGGAGCTGTTTTTT
CDR3 protein: CASSLVQGTSSGELFF

clone size: -
J gene: TRBJ1-5
V gene: TRBV27
D gene: -
CDR3 DNA: TGTGCCAGCTGGCCGGGGGGCAATCAGCCCCAGCATTTT
CDR3 protein: CASWPGGNQPQHF

clone size: -
J gene: TRBJ2-2
V gene: TRBV29-1
D gene: -
CDR3 DNA: TGCAGCGTTTCGGTCACCGGGGAGCTGTTTTTT
CDR3 protein: CSVSVTGELFF